Presented here are 14 T cell receptor beta chains from one specimen sequenced in a study of blood T cell repertoires in COVID-19. The table came from immunoSEQ multiplex PCR; TCRdb's copy has only in-frame clones and leaves some out. The data contain about 200,000 clones, 75% to 95% of them singletons. The specimen sequenced was peripheral blood. All receptors derive from a man aged 50 to 60 with acute or convalescent COVID-19.

This sequence joins TRBV3-1 (or the pseudogene TRBV3-2) and TRBJ2-5, with 7 bases aligning to TRBD2. The V gene's germline CDR1 is LGHDT and CDR2 YNNKEL (reference sequence). V gave up 7 bases and J gave up 5 bases; unmatched junction bases: 7. The CDR3 is made up of 13 amino acids. CDR3: CASNAAGRETQYF. DNA of the CDR3: TGTGCCAGCAACGCAGCGGGAAGGGAGACCCAGTACTTC.

This clone showed up just a few times. The V gene is TRBV7-9, the J gene TRBJ2-2, with D possibly TRBD1 on 5 matching bases. Germline assignment: CDR1 SEHNR and CDR2 FQNEAQ (reference sequence). The CDR3 consists of 14 residues. Trimming removed 5 bases at V and 5 bases at J, with 12 bases between. This CDR3 is CASSPTDGTGELFF. In DNA, the CDR3 is TGTGCCAGCAGCCCGACAGACGGAACCGGGGAGCTGTTTTTT.

V gene TRBV29-1 combines with J gene TRBJ2-1; 8 bases align to TRBD2. Trimming cost V 8 bases and J 9 bases; bases outside gene matches: 12. This CDR3 has 13 residues. CDR1 and CDR2 from the germline V gene are SQVTM and ANQGSEA. DNA for the CDR3: TGCAGCCCCCGGGGACTAGAAGTTGGTGAGCAGTTCTTC. Translation: CSPRGLEVGEQFF.

The rearrangement links TRBV5-6 to TRBJ1-2; the D gene is possibly TRBD1 (5 bases). V lost 5 bases, J lost 1 base, and 9 bases lay in between. The germline gives CDR1 SGHDT, CDR2 YYEEEE. The CDR3 covers 13 residues. CDR3 nucleotides: TGTGCCAGCAGACAAAGGGGTAACTATGGCTACACCTTC. Translating it yields CASRQRGNYGYTF.

This chain links TRBV11-2 with TRBJ2-1; 12 bases align to TRBD2. With 6 bases clipped from V and 4 bases from J, the junction kept 1 base outside the gene matches. Germline assignment: CDR1 SGHAT and CDR2 FQNNGV. This CDR3 is 14 amino acids long. CDR3 DNA: TGTGCCAGCAGACTAGCGGGAGGATACAATGAGCAGTTCTTC. As protein: CASRLAGGYNEQFF.

This clone occurred once. The J gene is TRBJ1-5, the V gene TRBV18; 9 bases are shared with TRBD1. The V gene end was trimmed by 5 bases and the J gene end by 5 bases; junction bases not matched to a gene: 7. The CDR3 covers 15 residues. Germline V CDR1 and CDR2: KGHSH, LQKENI. The CDR3 here is CASSLRQGEDQPQHF. As DNA, the CDR3 is TGTGCCAGCTCATTACGACAGGGGGAGGATCAGCCCCAGCATTTT.

The DNA of the CDR3 is TGCGCCAGCAGTTCTGGAGAATACAATGAGCAGTTCTTC. It encodes CASSSGEYNEQFF. The V and J genes are TRBV5-1 and TRBJ2-1; D remains unclear. The CDR3 spans 13 residues. Germline values: CDR1 SGHRS, CDR2 YFSETQ. V lost 5 bases and J lost 4, with 10 bases in between.

This rearrangement joins TRBV5-1 to TRBJ2-7; 13 bases are shared with TRBD2. The V gene's germline CDR1 is SGHRS and CDR2 YFSETQ. The CDR3 consists of 15 residues. J was trimmed by 3 bases and V by 0 bases; bases with no gene match: 0. In DNA form, the CDR3 reads TGCGCCAGCAGCTTGGGGACTAGCGGGGGCTACGAGCAGTACTTC. Its protein is CASSLGTSGGYEQYF.

This chain links TRBV27 with TRBJ2-1, with TRBD1 identical over 8 bases. Germline-derived CDR1 and CDR2 are MNHEY and SMNVEV (reference sequence). The CDR3 length is 17 residues. The ends lost 2 bases at V and 9 bases at J; junction bases unmatched: 15. CDR3 region: CASSLAGFRRTGSEQFF. The CDR3 DNA sequence: TGTGCCAGCAGTTTAGCGGGGTTCAGACGGACAGGGTCTGAGCAGTTCTTC.

V gene TRBV11-2 combines with J gene TRBJ1-3; TRBD1 is a possible D gene (5 bases). The CDR3 has 15 amino acids. The germline V and J ends were trimmed by 2 bases and 8 bases, with 16 bases remaining between them. Germline CDR1 reads SGHAT; CDR2 reads FQNNGV. CDR3 DNA: TGTGCCAGCAGCTTACGGTGGCAGGGAACAGACACCATATATTTT. This translates into CASSLRWQGTDTIYF.

This chain uses TRBV7-9 with TRBJ2-2; 7 bases fit TRBD2. Germline CDR1 is SEHNR and CDR2 is FQNEAQ (reference sequence). CDR3 length: 15 residues. V trimming: 5 bases; J trimming: 0 bases; junction bases outside the gene matches: 3. CDR3 DNA sequence: TGTGCCAGCAGCACTAGCGCGACGAACACCGGGGAGCTGTTTTTT. Its translation: CASSTSATNTGELFF.

The V call is TRBV7-3, the J call TRBJ2-2; 9 bases map to TRBD2. The CDR3 is 15 amino acids. V dropped 5 bases and J dropped 1; count of bases not matched to a gene: 2. Per germline, CDR1 SGHTA and CDR2 FQGTGA. CDR3 sequence (DNA): TGTGCCAGCAGCGTTAGCGGGGGGAACACCGGGGAGCTGTTTTTT. Its protein is CASSVSGGNTGELFF.

The V and J genes are TRBV30 and TRBJ2-4; D is unclear. Trimming took off 2 bases at V and 16 bases at J, with 12 bases between the two ends. Germline-derived CDR1 and CDR2 are GTSNPN and SVGIG (reference sequence). The length of the CDR3 is 10 residues. This CDR3 is CAWSPFFYYF. The CDR3, as DNA: TGTGCCTGGAGTCCCTTCTTTTATTACTTC.

The chain carries TRBV9 and TRBJ2-5, with 12 positions matching TRBD2. Germline V lookup: CDR1 SGDLS, CDR2 YYNGEE. V shed 3 bases and J 7 bases; nucleotides not matched to a gene: 10. The CDR3 has 16 amino acids. DNA for the CDR3: TGTGCCAGCAGCGGTCCCGGGACTAGCGGGCAGTCGACCCAGTACTTC. Encoded protein: CASSGPGTSGQSTQYF.